Presented here are 11 T cell receptor beta chains from one specimen sequenced in a study of T cell responses to AZD1222 COVID-19 vaccine. Profiling relied on immunoSEQ multiplex PCR, and the TCRdb table lists in-frame clones only, not all of them. The table shows about 220,000 clones, with just over 90% occurring only once. The specimen comprised peripheral blood, sampled on day 0 of MenACWY control vaccination. These receptors were collected from an adult in good health.

The chain links TRBV28 to TRBJ2-7, with a weak D call TRBD2 (6 bases). Trimming took 4 bases from V and 3 from J, leaving 16 bases between them. This CDR3 spans 15 amino acids. Germline-derived CDR1 and CDR2 are MDHEN and SYDVKM. CDR3: CASSSPGVEFYEQYF. CDR3 DNA sequence: TGTGCCAGCAGTTCTCCGGGAGTAGAATTCTACGAGCAGTACTTC.

The chain has TRBV19 and TRBJ1-1; 10 bases agree with TRBD1. Germline V gene data show CDR1 as LNHDA and CDR2 as SQIVND (reference sequence). This CDR3 contains 15 residues. Trimming cost V 6 bases and J 7 bases; bases outside gene matches: 11. Here the CDR3 DNA reads TGTGCCAGTAGGGACGGACAGGGGGGATCTTTTGAAGCTTTCTTT. This sequence encodes CASRDGQGGSFEAFF. The full variable domain, in which reference TRBV19 and TRBJ1-1 provide the parts outside the CDR3, is DGGITQSPKYLFRKEGQNVTLSCEQNLNHDAMYWYRQDPGQGLRLIYYSQIVNDFQKGDIAEGYSVSREKKESFPLTVTSAQKNPTAFYLCASRDGQGGSFEAFFGQGTRLTVV.

The DNA for the CDR3 is TGCGCCAGCAGCCAAGGGGCCGCGTACACCTACGAGCAGTACTTC. Protein: CASSQGAAYTYEQYF. The chain has TRBV4-3 and TRBJ2-7; D is undetermined. CDR3 length: 15 residues. Per germline, CDR1 LGHNA and CDR2 YSLEER. Deletions cut 1 base from V and 2 bases from J, with 12 bases between.

V gene TRBV28 combines with J gene TRBJ1-2; weak D call: TRBD1 (6 bases). The CDR3 sequence is 14 residues long. Germline loops: CDR1 MDHEN, CDR2 SYDVKM. V dropped 3 bases and J dropped 3 bases, with 11 bases sitting between them. The CDR3 DNA reads TGTGCCAGCAGTTTGCCAGGACAGCACTATGGCTACACCTTC. Its translation is CASSLPGQHYGYTF.

J is TRBJ1-3 and V is TRBV7-2; D not certain. Trimming shortened V by 4 bases and J by 0 bases, and 10 bases separated the two germline ends. CDR1 and CDR2 from the germline V gene are SGHTA and FQGNSA. CDR3 length: 15 amino acids. CDR3 nucleotides: TGTGCCAGCAGCTACAGCGGAAACTCTGGAAACACCATATATTTT. Protein sequence: CASSYSGNSGNTIYF.

The chain has TRBV10-3 and TRBJ1-1; D may be TRBD1 (5 bases). V lost 3 bases and J lost 5, with 13 bases in between. Germline-derived CDR1 and CDR2 are ENHRY and SYGVKD. This CDR3 comprises 14 residues. CDR3 coding DNA: TGTGCCATCAGTGAACAGGCAATCATTACTGAAGCTTTCTTT. Translation: CAISEQAIITEAFF.

The gene calls are TRBV18 and TRBJ1-6; D unclear. Germline V gene data show CDR1 as KGHSH and CDR2 as LQKENI. V was pared by 6 bases and J by 7 bases, with 7 bases between. The CDR3 is 12 residues long. CDR3: CASSLQNSPLHF. CDR3 bases: TGTGCCAGCTCGCTCCAAAATTCACCCCTCCACTTT.

The chain uses TRBV19 and TRBJ1-2; tentative D call: TRBD1 (6 bases). Trimming cost V 4 bases and J 0 bases, with 12 bases left between them. From germline, CDR1 is LNHDA and CDR2 SQIVND (reference sequence). CDR3 size: 15 residues. The CDR3 DNA follows: TGTGCCAGTAGTAACTCCGGGGGGCCTAACTATGGCTACACCTTC. Residues: CASSNSGGPNYGYTF.

The rearrangement links TRBV28 to TRBJ2-1, with D possibly TRBD1 on 6 matching bases. The CDR3 covers 16 residues. The V gene's germline CDR1 is MDHEN and CDR2 SYDVKM. V lost 6 bases to trimming and J lost 1 base, with 16 bases between them. In nucleotides, the CDR3 is TGTGCCAGCAGCCAAACATACAGGGCGTCCTACAATGAGCAGTTCTTC. Translation: CASSQTYRASYNEQFF.

The rearrangement links TRBV12-3 or TRBV12-4 to TRBJ1-5, with D unresolved. The ends were cut back, 1 base at V and 5 bases at J, with 6 bases in the middle. The CDR3 sequence is 13 residues long. CDR3: CASSLVGYQPQHF. CDR3 nucleotides: TGTGCCAGCAGTTTAGTGGGTTATCAGCCCCAGCATTTT.

The chain employs TRBV28 and TRBJ1-5; maybe TRBD1 (5 bases). This CDR3 region has 14 residues. V was trimmed by 3 bases and J by 6 bases, leaving 12 bases between them. Germline V gene lookup returns CDR1 MDHEN and CDR2 SYDVKM. The CDR3 coding sequence is TGTGCCAGCAGTTTTTCAGGGAATAGTCAGCCCCAGCATTTT. Protein sequence: CASSFSGNSQPQHF.